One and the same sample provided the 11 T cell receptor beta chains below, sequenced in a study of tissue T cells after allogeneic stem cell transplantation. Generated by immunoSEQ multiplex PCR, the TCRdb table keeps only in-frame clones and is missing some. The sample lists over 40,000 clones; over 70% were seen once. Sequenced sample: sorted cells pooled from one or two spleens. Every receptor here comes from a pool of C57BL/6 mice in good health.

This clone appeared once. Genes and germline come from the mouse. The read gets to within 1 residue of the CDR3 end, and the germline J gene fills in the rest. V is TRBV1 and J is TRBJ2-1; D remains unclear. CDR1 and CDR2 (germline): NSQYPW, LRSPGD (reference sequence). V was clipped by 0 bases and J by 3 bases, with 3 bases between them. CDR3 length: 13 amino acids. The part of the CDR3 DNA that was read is TGCACCTGCAGTGCAGATCTCTATGCTGAGCAGTTC. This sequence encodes CTCSADLYAEQF. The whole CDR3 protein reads CTCSADLYAEQFF.

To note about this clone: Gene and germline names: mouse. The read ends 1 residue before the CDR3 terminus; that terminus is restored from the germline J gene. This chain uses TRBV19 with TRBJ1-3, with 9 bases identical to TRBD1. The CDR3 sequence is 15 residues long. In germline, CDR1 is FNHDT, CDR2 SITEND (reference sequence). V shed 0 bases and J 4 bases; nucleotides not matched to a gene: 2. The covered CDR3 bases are TGTGCCAGCAGTATAGAGGACAGGGGAGGAAATACGCTCTAT. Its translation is CASSIEDRGGNTLY. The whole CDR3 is CASSIEDRGGNTLYF.

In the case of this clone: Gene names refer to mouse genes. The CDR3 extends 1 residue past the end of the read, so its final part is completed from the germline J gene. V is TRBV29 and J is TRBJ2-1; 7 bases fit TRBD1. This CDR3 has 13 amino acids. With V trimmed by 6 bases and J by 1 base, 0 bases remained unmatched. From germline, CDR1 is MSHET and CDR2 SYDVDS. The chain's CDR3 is CASRGQNYAEQFF. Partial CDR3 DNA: TGTGCTAGCAGGGGACAGAACTATGCTGAGCAGTTC.

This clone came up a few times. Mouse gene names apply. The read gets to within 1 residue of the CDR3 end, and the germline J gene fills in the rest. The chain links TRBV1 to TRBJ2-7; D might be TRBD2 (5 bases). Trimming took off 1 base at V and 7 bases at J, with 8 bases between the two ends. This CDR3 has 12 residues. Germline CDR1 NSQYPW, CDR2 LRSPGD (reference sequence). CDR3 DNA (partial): TGCACCTGCAGTGCAGTGGGGTGGGAACAGTAC. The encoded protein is CTCSAVGWEQY. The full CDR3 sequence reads CTCSAVGWEQYF.

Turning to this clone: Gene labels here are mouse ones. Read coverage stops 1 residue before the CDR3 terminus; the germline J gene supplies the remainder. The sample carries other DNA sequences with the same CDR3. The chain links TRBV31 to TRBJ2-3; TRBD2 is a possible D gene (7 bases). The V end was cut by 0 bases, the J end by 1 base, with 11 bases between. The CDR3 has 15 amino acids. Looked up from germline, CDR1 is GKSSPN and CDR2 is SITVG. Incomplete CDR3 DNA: TGTGCCTGGAGTCTAAGGGGGGGTGGTGCAGAAACGCTGTAT. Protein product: CAWSLRGGGAETLY. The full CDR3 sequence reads CAWSLRGGGAETLYF.

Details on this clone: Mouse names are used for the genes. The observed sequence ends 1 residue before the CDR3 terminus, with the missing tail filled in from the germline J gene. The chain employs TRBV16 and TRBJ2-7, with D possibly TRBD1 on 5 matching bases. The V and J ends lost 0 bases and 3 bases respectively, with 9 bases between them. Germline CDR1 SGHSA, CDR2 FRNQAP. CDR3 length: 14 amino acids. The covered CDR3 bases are TGTGCAAGCAGCTTAGAGGGCAGGGACTATGAACAGTAC. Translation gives CASSLEGRDYEQY. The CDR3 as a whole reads CASSLEGRDYEQYF. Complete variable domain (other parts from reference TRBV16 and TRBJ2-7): NAGVIQTPRHKVTGKGQEATLWCEPISGHSAVFWYRQTIVQGLEFLTYFRNQAPIDDSGMPKERFSAQMPNQSHSTLKIQSTQPQDSAVYLCASSLEGRDYEQYFGPGTRLTVL.

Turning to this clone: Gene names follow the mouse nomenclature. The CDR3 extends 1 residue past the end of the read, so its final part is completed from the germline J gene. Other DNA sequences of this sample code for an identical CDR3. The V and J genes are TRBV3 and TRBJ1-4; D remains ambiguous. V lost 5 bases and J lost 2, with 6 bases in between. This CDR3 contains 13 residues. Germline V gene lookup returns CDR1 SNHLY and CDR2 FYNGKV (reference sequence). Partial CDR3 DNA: TGTGCCAGCAGCCGACAATCCAACGAAAGATTATTT. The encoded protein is CASSRQSNERLF. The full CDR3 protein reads CASSRQSNERLFF.

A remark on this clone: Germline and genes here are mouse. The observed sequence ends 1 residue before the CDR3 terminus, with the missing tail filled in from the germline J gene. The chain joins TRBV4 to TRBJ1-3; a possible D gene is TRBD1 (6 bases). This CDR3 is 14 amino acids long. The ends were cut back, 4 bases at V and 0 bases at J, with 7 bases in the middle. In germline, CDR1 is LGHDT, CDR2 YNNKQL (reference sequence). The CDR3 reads CASSWTDSGNTLYF. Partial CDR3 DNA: TGTGCCAGCAGCTGGACAGATTCTGGAAATACGCTCTAT.

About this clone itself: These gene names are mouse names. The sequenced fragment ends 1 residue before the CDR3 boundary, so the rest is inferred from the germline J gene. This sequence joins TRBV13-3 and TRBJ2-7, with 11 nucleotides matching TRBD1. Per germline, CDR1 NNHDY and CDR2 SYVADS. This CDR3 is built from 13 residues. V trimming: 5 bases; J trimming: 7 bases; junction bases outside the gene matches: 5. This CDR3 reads CASSPGQGDEQYF. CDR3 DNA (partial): TGTGCCAGCAGCCCGGGACAGGGGGACGAACAGTAC.

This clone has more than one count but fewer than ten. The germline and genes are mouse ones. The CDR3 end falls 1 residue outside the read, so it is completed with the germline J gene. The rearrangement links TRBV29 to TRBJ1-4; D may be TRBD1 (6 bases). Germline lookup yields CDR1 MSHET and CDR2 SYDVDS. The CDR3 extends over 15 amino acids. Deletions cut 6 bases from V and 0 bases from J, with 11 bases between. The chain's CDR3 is CASRDGTLSNERLFF. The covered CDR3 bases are TGTGCTAGCAGAGACGGGACACTTTCCAACGAAAGATTATTT.

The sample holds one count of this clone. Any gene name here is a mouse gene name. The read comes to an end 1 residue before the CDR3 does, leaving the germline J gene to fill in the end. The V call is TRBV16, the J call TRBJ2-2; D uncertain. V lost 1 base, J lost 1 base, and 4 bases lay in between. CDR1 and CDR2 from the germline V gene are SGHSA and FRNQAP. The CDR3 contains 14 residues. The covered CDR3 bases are TGTGCAAGCAGCTTAGCCAGAAACACCGGGCAGCTCTAC. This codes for CASSLARNTGQLY. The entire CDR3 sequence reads CASSLARNTGQLYF.